Here is one T cell receptor (beta chain) with its context. The antigen remains unidentified. The record originates from a study of neurological immune-mediated disorders. General observations from the study: There were no CDR3 amino acid sequences shared by expanded clones across subjects, a result suggesting private repertoires in all groups. The greatest TCR clonal expansion occurred in HTLV-1-associated myelopathy and the least in multiple sclerosis, which fell below healthy controls.

From 15-18 subjects, over 190 million TCR-beta sequences were obtained in each sequencing run. TCRdb independently ran MiXCR on the 5' RACE reads; one entry per CDR3 protein. The table shows approximately 36,000 distinct CDR3 sequences, with more than 9.5% occurring only once. The CDR3 totals 14 residues. Germline V gives CDR1 SGHTA, CDR2 FQGNSA. Trimming removed 7 bases at V and 8 bases at J, with 17 bases between. Sample time point: technical triplicate 1. The unsorted libraries originated from 2 million PBMCs kept at -80 C. This sequence joins TRBV7-2 and TRBJ2-2; D is possibly TRBD1 (5 bases). This sequence was found in a man aged 55-75 years with HTLV-1-associated myelopathy (HAM/TSP). The specimen sequenced was PBMCs. This CDR3 reads CASKGISVTGELFF. DNA of the CDR3: TGTGCCAGCAAGGGGATCAGCGTGACTGGGGAGCTGTTTTTT.